The clone carrying this TCR beta chain was detected only once. Its antigen is currently unknown. Primers: 60 Vbeta forward and 13 Jbeta reverse. Clones were sequenced by immunoSEQ multiplex PCR, and TCRdb holds only the in-frame ones, with some missing. The sample records about 170,000 clones, roughly 80% being singletons. This specimen comes from a study of cytomegalovirus exposure and HLA in healthy donors. Trimming removed 8 bases from V and 0 bases from J, with 17 bases in between. Germline V gene lookup returns CDR1 GTSNPN and CDR2 SVGIG (reference sequence). The CDR3 extends over 14 amino acids. The study sampled nominally healthy donors, though unrecorded immune exposures were likely. Overall study findings and caveats: Altogether, some 160 TCR beta chains were recorded as cytomegalovirus-associated. Common viral pathogens were later found to be apparently linked to several of the most significant clusters.

The receptor was isolated from a man aged 18 to 30 in good health and CMV-seronegative. The chain joins TRBV30 to TRBJ2-7; D may be TRBD1 (6 bases). Input material: PBMCs. The CDR3 spells CARRDLDSSYEQYF. CDR3 nucleotides: TGTGCCCGCCGGGATTTGGACAGCTCCTACGAGCAGTACTTC.